This T cell receptor (beta chain) was identified during a study of blood T cells in healthy people across ages. Together with a sample-barcoded 5' primer, a J-beta primer mix was included in a second PCR lasting roughly 6 to 12 cycles. TCRdb used MiXCR to reprocess the 5' RACE reads, holding one entry per CDR3 protein. Altogether roughly 700,000 distinct CDR3 sequences are present, around 48% being singletons, with the ten largest covering around a third. The CDR3 length is 13 residues. Trimming removed 2 bases at V and 7 bases at J, with 9 bases between. Germline CDR1 is SGHTA and CDR2 is FQGNSA. J is TRBJ2-4 and V is TRBV7-2, with D possibly being TRBD2 (5 bases). The sequencing input was blood. The receptor was isolated from a woman in her sixties in good health. The CDR3 loop is CASSLRTGNIQYF. In DNA form, the CDR3 reads TGTGCCAGCAGCTTACGGACGGGGAACATTCAGTACTTC.